This paragraph reports one TCR beta chain. Its matching antigen is unknown. The data originate from a study of response to subunit inactivated influenza vaccine. Germline V gene data show CDR1 as SGHAT and CDR2 as FQNNGV. The CDR3 extends over 16 amino acids. Trimming shortened V by 0 bases and J by 2 bases, and 13 bases separated the two germline ends. MiXCR, run by TCRdb on the RT-PCR reads, gives a single entry per CDR3 protein. The repertoire has about 190,000 distinct CDR3 sequences, approximately 14% of them found once; the top ten carry approximately 27%. Notes on the study in general: Researchers suggested that each seasonal influenza vaccination recruits few new T cells.

Sequenced here: CD8+ T cells sorted from PBMCs, sampled less than 6 days after vaccination. The chain employs TRBV11-2 and TRBJ1-2; D call uncertain. This receptor was taken from a middle-aged man who received an inactivated influenza vaccine. CDR3 sequence reads: CASSLDQRVGNYGYTF. The CDR3 nucleotides read TGTGCCAGCAGCTTAGATCAAAGGGTTGGGAACTATGGCTACACCTTC.